Reported below is one T cell receptor beta chain. No cognate antigen has been identified for it. The junction departs from germline at one end; a sequencing error may be responsible. The same CDR3 arises from other DNA sequences in this sample as well. TCRbeta CDR3 regions were amplified from genomic DNA using the immunoSEQ Assay, a bias-controlled multiplex PCR. Processing in the source paper ran as follows. The number of nucleated cells in each sample was estimated from the amplification of reference gene primers within the assay. To quantify the absolute abundance of each unique TCRbeta CDR3 rearrangement, sequence reads were collapsed and filtered. For each sample, productive Simpson clonality was calculated by taking the square root of Simpson's diversity index across productive rearrangements. The table comes from immuneACCESS by way of TCRdb, which keeps in-frame sequences with V and J called. Part of the clones is missing from these tables; in studies checked, under half for an unresolved V gene and the rest for unknown reasons. Clonal size and the V and J genes are those of that table, whereas D and trimming came from the DNA. The table for this sample lists tens of thousands of clones; roughly 88% of them were counted only once. The top ten hold around 50% of the sample.

The collaborating institutions used their own protocols to collect whole blood in K2EDTA tubes. For TCRbeta analysis, collaborators shipped samples as frozen whole blood, isolated PBMCs, or DNA extracted from either of those sample types. This entry comes from a study of blood T cell repertoires in COVID-19 (dated by TCRdb to about 2020). Regarding the research as a whole: Collaborator samples came from the United States, Italy and Spain and covered acute and convalescent phases of COVID-19. The prospective study material was composed of cDNA or gDNA derived from T cells, B-cell-depleted T cells, or PBMCs. Subjects who had been exposed to COVID-19, were actively infected with it, or had recovered from it provided the deeply sampled blood TCRbeta repertoires that made up the dataset. The repertoires were released in a freely available public database intended as a resource for research on the immune response to SARS-CoV-2. The samples were drawn from the first 160 participants of the ongoing ImmuneRACE study and from under 1,500 subjects provided by 6 global collaborators. Nearly every sample came with metadata listing a de-identified subject ID, COVID-19 status, age in years and sex. Where available, HLA class I and class II types were obtained from metadata supplied by the sample provider rather than from assay-based typing.

Including the terminal cysteine and phenylalanine, the CDR3 comprises 16 residues. The read is trimmed to its CDR3 DNA, 48 bases read in frame from base 1. The germline V gene provides CDR1 SGHVS and CDR2 FNYEAQ. The full study reports these points: The amount of clinical and demographic metadata varied by source and participant and was provided uncurated.

Material for sequencing was peripheral blood. The receptor's source is a man aged 65-85 years with acute or convalescent COVID-19. The chain is encoded by TRBV7-6 joined to TRBJ2-2; 7 bases in the middle match TRBD2. The sequenced DNA: TGTGCCAGCAGCTTTCTAGCGGTCGCGAACACTGGGGAGCTGTTTTTT. It translates to CASSFLAVANTGELFF.